These T cell receptor beta chains were read from a single sample in a study of T cell responses to AZD1222 COVID-19 vaccine. Produced via immunoSEQ multiplex PCR; TCRdb's table is partial and in-frame only. Of more than 95,000 clones in the sample, 89% were seen once. The source material was peripheral blood, sampled on day 0 of AZD1222 vaccination. These TCRs come from an adult in good health. The CDR3 runs from the conserved cysteine through the conserved F or W. The order of the fields is CDR3 length, V gene, clone size, D gene, J gene, CDR3 DNA, CDR3 protein. D genes are given only for firm matches. A clone size is listed for some rows: how often the clone was seen (once, few, many), or a class if it is expanded.

>15|TRBV19|NA|NA|TRBJ1-3
TGTGCCAGTAGTATAGGGACCGCTCCCCGAAACACCATATATTTT
CASSIGTAPRNTIYF
>15|TRBV5-1|NA|NA|TRBJ1-4
TGCGCCAGCAGCTGGAAATCTGCAACTAATGAAAAACTGTTTTTT
CASSWKSATNEKLFF
>14|TRBV10-3|NA|NA|TRBJ2-2
TGTGCCATCCCCCGGGGACAGAACACCGGGGAGCTGTTTTTT
CAIPRGQNTGELFF
>17|TRBV5-1|NA|TRBD1|TRBJ2-5
TGCGCCAGCAGCTGGGGGGCTAAGGGACAGGGATGGGAGACCCAGTACTTC
CASSWGAKGQGWETQYF
>17|TRBV5-1|NA|NA|TRBJ1-6
TGCGCCAGCAGCTTCGGCGTTGGGACAAGAAATAATTCACCCCTCCACTTT
CASSFGVGTRNNSPLHF
>15|TRBV27|NA|NA|TRBJ2-3
TGTGCCAGCAGCCTAACGGGCTTGCAGGCACATACGCAGTATTTT
CASSLTGLQAHTQYF
>16|TRBV4-1|NA|TRBD1|TRBJ1-5
TGCGCCAGCAGCCAAGATGGGACAGGCATCAATCAGCCCCAGCATTTT
CASSQDGTGINQPQHF
>13|TRBV6-5|NA|NA|TRBJ2-3
TGTGCCAGCAGAAAGACTAACACAGATACGCAGTATTTT
CASRKTNTDTQYF
>14|TRBV2|NA|NA|TRBJ1-5
TGTGCCAGCAACGCGGCAGGACCGTATCAGCCCCAGCATTTT
CASNAAGPYQPQHF
>15|TRBV19|NA|NA|TRBJ2-7
TGTGCCAGTAGTATCCTATTTGCCAGGACCTACGAGCAGTACTTC
CASSILFARTYEQYF
>13|TRBV13|once|NA|TRBJ1-3
TGTGCCAGCAGCTTAGGCCTTGGGAACACCATATATTTT
CASSLGLGNTIYF
>11|TRBV12-3/TRBV12-4|NA|TRBD1|TRBJ2-7
TGTGCCAGCAGTCACAGGGGCGAGCAGTACTTC
CASSHRGEQYF
>14|TRBV5-6|NA|NA|TRBJ1-6
TGTGCCAGCAGCTTGGTGGAAGGGAGCTCACCCCTCCACTTT
CASSLVEGSSPLHF
>17|TRBV5-8|NA|NA|TRBJ1-5
TGTGCCAGCAGCCCGCAGTCAGGGGAATATAGCAATCAGCCCCAGCATTTT
CASSPQSGEYSNQPQHF
>15|TRBV7-6|NA|NA|TRBJ1-4
TGTGCCAGCAGCTTAGAGCCAGGGTTCAATGAAAAACTGTTTTTT
CASSLEPGFNEKLFF
>13|TRBV29-1|few|TRBD1|TRBJ1-1
TGCAGCGTGGGACAGGGGGCGAACACTGAAGCTTTCTTT
CSVGQGANTEAFF
>14|TRBV25-1|few|NA|TRBJ2-5
TGTGCCAGCAGTGAATTGGTTAGTCGAGAGACCCAGTACTTC
CASSELVSRETQYF
>16|TRBV7-8|NA|NA|TRBJ2-5
TGTGCCAGCAGCTTAGGGTTCGCAGGCATCCAAGAGACCCAGTACTTC
CASSLGFAGIQETQYF